A selection of T cell receptor beta chains follows, all from one sample in a study of spatial heterogeneity in lung cancer. TCRdb independently ran MiXCR on the 5' RACE reads; one entry per CDR3 protein. Counted here are some 120,000 distinct CDR3 sequences, 12% occurring once; the ten biggest clones make up around a sixth. The starting material was PBMCs, obtained at follow-up. These receptors were obtained from a male donor with early-stage non-small cell lung cancer. The CDR3 runs from the conserved cysteine through the conserved F or W. The D gene is left open where the match is weak. Size values are once, few and many counts, or a class for expanded clones, and some rows have none.

v_call,d_call,j_call,clone_size,cdr3_aa,cdr3_nt
TRBV20-1,.,TRBJ2-7,.,CSARDGREQYF,TGCAGTGCTAGAGATGGTCGCGAGCAGTACTTC
TRBV10-1,.,TRBJ2-7,.,CASRGSVAVDEQYF,TGCGCCAGCAGGGGGTCCGTAGCAGTGGACGAGCAGTACTTC
TRBV5-1,.,TRBJ2-7,.,CASSFTTGEQYF,TGCGCCAGCAGCTTCACAACAGGAGAGCAGTACTTC
TRBV20-1,.,TRBJ2-7,few,CSAGTLSYEQYF,TGCAGTGCCGGGACTCTCTCCTACGAGCAGTACTTC
TRBV20-1,.,TRBJ1-6,.,CSGLSGSGNSPLHF,TGCAGTGGTCTTAGTGGATCTGGAAATTCACCCCTCCACTTT
TRBV10-2,.,TRBJ1-1,.,CASSPKDEAFF,TGCGCCAGCAGCCCGAAGGATGAAGCTTTCTTT
TRBV30,.,TRBJ1-2,many,CAWRTKRFYGYTF,TGTGCCTGGAGAACGAAACGGTTCTATGGCTACACCTTC
TRBV11-2,.,TRBJ2-1,few,CASSLEASAYNEQFF,TGTGCCAGCAGCTTAGAGGCCAGCGCCTACAATGAGCAGTTCTTC
TRBV6-4,.,TRBJ2-1,many,CASSARPGQPDNEQFF,TGTGCCAGCAGTGCTCGCCCCGGACAGCCCGACAATGAGCAGTTCTTC
TRBV6-2/TRBV6-3,.,TRBJ2-2,many,CASNQNTGELFF,TGTGCCAGCAACCAAAACACCGGGGAGCTGTTTTTT
TRBV7-8,.,TRBJ2-5,.,CASTKYQETQYF,TGTGCCAGCACCAAGTACCAAGAGACCCAGTACTTC
TRBV7-8,TRBD2,TRBJ2-2,.,CASSSGLAGGTGELFF,TGTGCCAGCAGCTCAGGACTAGCGGGGGGAACCGGGGAGCTGTTTTTT
TRBV20-1,.,TRBJ1-6,many,CSARPGPKEALHF,TGCAGTGCTAGGCCAGGGCCTAAGGAGGCCCTCCACTTT
TRBV3-1,.,TRBJ2-4,.,CASSQEGKGGDIQYF,TGTGCCAGCAGCCAAGAAGGGAAAGGAGGGGACATTCAGTACTTC
TRBV10-3,TRBD1,TRBJ2-3,few,CAIRRQGLGHTDTQYF,TGTGCCATCAGACGACAGGGTCTGGGGCACACAGATACGCAGTATTTT
TRBV12-3/TRBV12-4,.,TRBJ2-7,.,CASKTGSYEQYF,TGTGCCAGCAAAACAGGGTCCTACGAGCAGTACTTC
TRBV20-1,.,TRBJ2-1,many,CSARGLAHYNEQFF,TGCAGTGCTAGGGGGCTAGCCCACTACAATGAGCAGTTCTTC
TRBV29-1,TRBD1,TRBJ2-7,.,CSVADRGRNDEQYF,TGCAGCGTCGCTGACAGGGGGCGAAATGACGAGCAGTACTTC
TRBV30,.,TRBJ2-5,few,CAWSRETQYF,TGTGCCTGGAGCCGGGAGACCCAGTACTTC
TRBV2,.,TRBJ2-5,few,CASSVGETQYF,TGTGCCAGCAGTGTAGGAGAGACCCAGTACTTC
TRBV29-1,.,TRBJ2-2,.,CSVEDDSENTGELFF,TGCAGCGTTGAAGATGATAGCGAGAACACCGGGGAGCTGTTTTTT
TRBV29-1,.,TRBJ2-3,.,CSAPTGTSTDTQYF,TGCAGCGCCCCGACCGGTACTAGCACAGATACGCAGTATTTT
TRBV12-3/TRBV12-4,.,TRBJ2-7,few,CASGVFPSYEQYF,TGTGCCAGCGGGGTCTTCCCCTCCTACGAGCAGTACTTC
TRBV9,TRBD1,TRBJ1-4,.,CASSVASGTGREKLFF,TGTGCCAGCAGCGTAGCTTCAGGGACAGGGAGGGAAAAACTGTTTTTT
TRBV18,.,TRBJ2-7,many,CASSPGSPGMSRGEQYF,TGTGCCAGCTCACCGGGATCTCCGGGGATGAGTCGGGGCGAGCAGTACTTC
TRBV7-2,.,TRBJ2-5,.,CASSLVHRTQYF,TGTGCCAGCAGCTTAGTCCACAGGACCCAGTACTTC
TRBV28,TRBD1,TRBJ2-2,.,CASRSDRVTGELFF,TGTGCCAGCAGGTCGGACAGGGTCACCGGGGAGCTGTTTTTT
TRBV9,.,TRBJ1-1,few,CASSPHDRSMNTEAFF,TGTGCCAGCAGCCCACACGACAGGTCGATGAACACTGAAGCTTTCTTT
TRBV12-3/TRBV12-4,TRBD2,TRBJ2-7,.,CASRLGGGYEQYF,TGTGCCAGCAGGCTGGGGGGGGGCTACGAGCAGTACTTC
TRBV18,.,TRBJ1-4,.,CASSTTDSTNEKLFF,TGTGCCAGCTCCACTACGGACAGTACAAATGAAAAACTGTTTTTT
TRBV9,.,TRBJ1-6,many,CASSVGLYNSPLHF,TGTGCCAGCAGCGTAGGTCTCTATAATTCACCCCTCCACTTT
TRBV7-9,.,TRBJ2-7,.,CASSLGGRASGSYEQYF,TGTGCCAGCAGCTTAGGGGGCCGGGCCTCAGGGAGTTACGAGCAGTACTTC
TRBV18,.,TRBJ2-5,few,CASSLRTRQEEYF,TGTGCCAGCTCACTTCGGACTCGACAAGAGGAGTACTTC
TRBV20-1,TRBD1,TRBJ1-6,.,CSARTGGSPLHF,TGCAGTGCTAGAACAGGGGGCTCACCCCTCCACTTT
TRBV7-6,.,TRBJ1-4,few,CASSFRGLPNEKLFF,TGTGCCAGCAGCTTCCGGGGGCTGCCTAATGAAAAACTGTTTTTT